The rows below give T cell receptor beta chains drawn from one sample of a study of shared clonotypes between healthy human individuals. The method was immunoSEQ multiplex PCR; TCRdb's version includes in-frame clones alone and lacks a portion of them. Of approximately 2.5 million clones listed, over 85% are singletons. The sequenced sample was naive CD4+ T cells from PBMCs. The receptor set was obtained from a man younger than 30 in good health. Some clones in this sample may be carry-over from other donors' samples. CDR3s include the opening cysteine and the closing phenylalanine or tryptophan. The order of the fields is clone size, V gene, D gene, J gene, CDR3 protein, CDR3 DNA. The D gene is left open where the match is weak. Clone size appears in some rows only: once, few, many, or a class for an expanded clone.

abundance: .
v_gene: TRBV9
d_gene: .
j_gene: TRBJ2-3
CDR3aa: CASSVAGHLTDTQYF
CDR3nt: TGTGCCAGCAGCGTAGCAGGGCATCTCACAGATACGCAGTATTTT

abundance: .
v_gene: TRBV7-9
d_gene: .
j_gene: TRBJ2-1
CDR3aa: CASSLLGSDEQFF
CDR3nt: TGTGCCAGCAGCTTATTGGGTTCGGATGAGCAGTTCTTC

abundance: once
v_gene: TRBV18
d_gene: .
j_gene: TRBJ1-2
CDR3aa: CASSPQGLANYGYTF
CDR3nt: TGTGCCAGCTCACCCCAGGGGTTAGCTAACTATGGCTACACCTTC

abundance: few
v_gene: TRBV7-9
d_gene: TRBD1
j_gene: TRBJ1-1
CDR3aa: CASSLAGTGTTEAFF
CDR3nt: TGTGCCAGCAGCTTAGCCGGGACAGGGACGACTGAAGCTTTCTTT

abundance: .
v_gene: TRBV4-3
d_gene: .
j_gene: TRBJ2-7
CDR3aa: CASSQDWRVNEQYF
CDR3nt: TGCGCCAGCAGCCAAGACTGGAGGGTTAACGAGCAGTACTTC

abundance: .
v_gene: TRBV6-1
d_gene: .
j_gene: TRBJ2-1
CDR3aa: CASTTRGDVEQFF
CDR3nt: TGTGCCAGCACTACTAGGGGTGACGTAGAGCAGTTCTTC

abundance: .
v_gene: TRBV5-6
d_gene: .
j_gene: TRBJ1-2
CDR3aa: CASSSSGTYTF
CDR3nt: TGTGCCAGCAGCTCCTCAGGTACTTACACCTTC

abundance: once
v_gene: TRBV6-5
d_gene: .
j_gene: TRBJ1-1
CDR3aa: CASSMDGTNTKAFF
CDR3nt: TGTGCCAGCAGTATGGACGGAACGAACACTAAAGCTTTCTTT

abundance: .
v_gene: TRBV28
d_gene: TRBD1
j_gene: TRBJ2-7
CDR3aa: CASSLGTGPYEQYF
CDR3nt: TGTGCCAGCAGTTTGGGGACAGGGCCATACGAGCAGTACTTC

abundance: .
v_gene: TRBV2
d_gene: .
j_gene: TRBJ1-5
CDR3aa: CASSERQEDQPQHF
CDR3nt: TGTGCCAGCAGTGAACGGCAGGAGGATCAGCCCCAGCATTTT

abundance: .
v_gene: TRBV18
d_gene: .
j_gene: TRBJ2-5
CDR3aa: CASSPAGTETQYF
CDR3nt: TGTGCCAGCTCACCGGCAGGGACAGAGACCCAGTACTTC

abundance: .
v_gene: TRBV27
d_gene: TRBD1
j_gene: TRBJ2-7
CDR3aa: CASSRAGGEGRKQYF
CDR3nt: TGTGCCAGCAGTCGGGCAGGGGGCGAGGGCCGAAAGCAGTACTTC

abundance: .
v_gene: TRBV2
d_gene: .
j_gene: TRBJ2-6
CDR3aa: CASIPDQGNVLTF
CDR3nt: TGTGCCAGCATCCCAGACCAGGGCAACGTCCTGACTTTC

abundance: once
v_gene: TRBV4-2
d_gene: TRBD2
j_gene: TRBJ2-3
CDR3aa: CASSQRSLAGDPDTQYF
CDR3nt: TGTGCCAGCAGCCAAAGATCCCTAGCGGGAGATCCAGATACGCAGTATTTT

abundance: .
v_gene: TRBV28
d_gene: TRBD1
j_gene: TRBJ2-7
CDR3aa: CASNHRDRGGEQYF
CDR3nt: TGTGCCAGCAACCACCGGGACAGGGGAGGCGAGCAGTACTTC

abundance: .
v_gene: TRBV10-3
d_gene: .
j_gene: TRBJ2-1
CDR3aa: CAISRHQTDGWDEQFF
CDR3nt: TGTGCCATCAGTCGGCACCAAACCGACGGCTGGGATGAGCAGTTCTTC

abundance: .
v_gene: TRBV28
d_gene: .
j_gene: TRBJ2-3
CDR3aa: CASSFQQGFTDTQYF
CDR3nt: TGTGCCAGCAGTTTTCAACAGGGTTTCACAGATACGCAGTATTTT

abundance: .
v_gene: TRBV28
d_gene: TRBD1
j_gene: TRBJ1-3
CDR3aa: CASRVTGSGNTIYF
CDR3nt: TGTGCCAGCAGAGTGACAGGGTCTGGAAACACCATATATTTT

abundance: .
v_gene: TRBV7-2
d_gene: TRBD1
j_gene: TRBJ1-1
CDR3aa: CASARQGARNTEAFF
CDR3nt: TGTGCCAGCGCAAGACAGGGGGCCAGGAACACTGAAGCTTTCTTT

abundance: .
v_gene: TRBV5-1
d_gene: .
j_gene: TRBJ2-2
CDR3aa: CASSLVEGTGELFF
CDR3nt: TGCGCCAGCAGCTTGGTTGAAGGGACCGGGGAGCTGTTTTTT

abundance: .
v_gene: TRBV7-3
d_gene: TRBD2
j_gene: TRBJ2-5
CDR3aa: CASSLGLAGGQETQYF
CDR3nt: TGTGCCAGCAGCTTAGGGCTAGCGGGGGGCCAAGAGACCCAGTACTTC

abundance: .
v_gene: TRBV7-9
d_gene: TRBD1
j_gene: TRBJ1-5
CDR3aa: CASSYSGTDSNQPQHF
CDR3nt: TGTGCCAGCAGCTACTCCGGGACAGATAGCAATCAGCCCCAGCATTTT

abundance: .
v_gene: TRBV2
d_gene: .
j_gene: TRBJ2-4
CDR3aa: CASTFDSKNIQYF
CDR3nt: TGTGCCAGCACCTTCGACAGCAAAAACATTCAGTACTTC

abundance: .
v_gene: TRBV7-2
d_gene: .
j_gene: TRBJ2-2
CDR3aa: CASSLESRSGELFF
CDR3nt: TGTGCCAGCAGCTTAGAGTCGAGGAGCGGGGAGCTGTTTTTT

abundance: .
v_gene: TRBV6-1
d_gene: .
j_gene: TRBJ2-6
CDR3aa: CASSEIGVNVLTF
CDR3nt: TGTGCCAGCAGTGAAATCGGGGTCAACGTCCTGACTTTC

abundance: .
v_gene: TRBV5-1
d_gene: TRBD1
j_gene: TRBJ1-1
CDR3aa: CASSTQGVGTEAFF
CDR3nt: TGCGCCAGCAGCACCCAGGGGGTGGGCACTGAAGCTTTCTTT

abundance: .
v_gene: TRBV19
d_gene: .
j_gene: TRBJ2-6
CDR3aa: CASGRWGRETIGANVLTF
CDR3nt: TGTGCCAGTGGACGATGGGGGCGGGAGACGATTGGGGCCAACGTCCTGACTTTC

abundance: .
v_gene: TRBV30
d_gene: TRBD1
j_gene: TRBJ1-3
CDR3aa: CAWITRGPGNTIYF
CDR3nt: TGTGCCTGGATTACCAGGGGGCCTGGAAACACCATATATTTT

abundance: .
v_gene: TRBV5-1
d_gene: .
j_gene: TRBJ2-2
CDR3aa: CASSTSGGIATGELFF
CDR3nt: TGCGCCAGCAGCACCTCGGGCGGGATTGCCACCGGGGAGCTGTTTTTT

abundance: .
v_gene: TRBV29-1
d_gene: .
j_gene: TRBJ1-1
CDR3aa: CSVVTGRGGTEAFF
CDR3nt: TGCAGCGTTGTCACGGGGCGCGGGGGCACTGAAGCTTTCTTT

abundance: .
v_gene: TRBV5-4
d_gene: .
j_gene: TRBJ2-3
CDR3aa: CASGGGRGTDTQYF
CDR3nt: TGTGCCAGCGGGGGAGGCCGGGGCACAGATACGCAGTATTTT

abundance: .
v_gene: TRBV28
d_gene: .
j_gene: TRBJ1-2
CDR3aa: CASSRPTALGYYGYTF
CDR3nt: TGTGCCAGCAGCCGACCTACGGCCCTGGGGTACTATGGCTACACCTTC

abundance: .
v_gene: TRBV28
d_gene: .
j_gene: TRBJ2-5
CDR3aa: CASSLVGGAQETQYF
CDR3nt: TGTGCCAGCAGTCTTGTTGGGGGGGCTCAAGAGACCCAGTACTTC

abundance: .
v_gene: TRBV28
d_gene: .
j_gene: TRBJ1-1
CDR3aa: CASGGQANTEAFF
CDR3nt: TGTGCCAGCGGCGGTCAGGCTAACACTGAAGCTTTCTTT

abundance: .
v_gene: TRBV7-8
d_gene: .
j_gene: TRBJ2-2
CDR3aa: CASSVLSPTGELFF
CDR3nt: TGTGCCAGCAGCGTACTTTCTCCCACCGGGGAGCTGTTTTTT

abundance: .
v_gene: TRBV5-1
d_gene: .
j_gene: TRBJ1-1
CDR3aa: CASRRTDMNTEAFF
CDR3nt: TGCGCCAGCAGGAGGACAGACATGAACACTGAAGCTTTCTTT

abundance: .
v_gene: TRBV4-3
d_gene: .
j_gene: TRBJ2-7
CDR3aa: CASSQESSPSAYEQYF
CDR3nt: TGCGCCAGCAGCCAAGAGTCGTCTCCCTCGGCCTACGAGCAGTACTTC

abundance: .
v_gene: TRBV5-1
d_gene: .
j_gene: TRBJ1-4
CDR3aa: CASSPTGTPNEKLFF
CDR3nt: TGCGCCAGCAGCCCCACAGGGACTCCTAATGAAAAACTGTTTTTT

abundance: .
v_gene: TRBV9
d_gene: .
j_gene: TRBJ1-3
CDR3aa: CASSEGGNTIYF
CDR3nt: TGTGCCAGCAGCGAGGGGGGAAACACCATATATTTT

abundance: once
v_gene: TRBV19
d_gene: TRBD2
j_gene: TRBJ2-3
CDR3aa: CASSIGTSGSTDTQYF
CDR3nt: TGTGCCAGTAGTATAGGGACTAGCGGCTCCACAGATACGCAGTATTTT

abundance: .
v_gene: TRBV27
d_gene: .
j_gene: TRBJ1-4
CDR3aa: CASRKPGHLNEKLFF
CDR3nt: TGTGCCAGCCGAAAGCCGGGACACCTTAATGAAAAACTGTTTTTT

abundance: .
v_gene: TRBV9
d_gene: .
j_gene: TRBJ2-5
CDR3aa: CASSPRGGTQETQYF
CDR3nt: TGTGCCAGCAGCCCCCGAGGCGGTACTCAAGAGACCCAGTACTTC

abundance: .
v_gene: TRBV28
d_gene: .
j_gene: TRBJ1-5
CDR3aa: CASSFVRGGNQPQHF
CDR3nt: TGTGCCAGCAGTTTCGTAAGGGGTGGCAATCAGCCCCAGCATTTT

abundance: .
v_gene: TRBV4-1
d_gene: .
j_gene: TRBJ1-4
CDR3aa: CASSQESQGGAPNEKLFF
CDR3nt: TGCGCCAGCAGCCAAGAGAGCCAGGGAGGGGCGCCTAATGAAAAACTGTTTTTT

abundance: .
v_gene: TRBV11-2
d_gene: .
j_gene: TRBJ2-3
CDR3aa: CASSPRPRGTSTDTQYF
CDR3nt: TGTGCCAGCAGCCCACGACCCCGAGGGACTAGCACAGATACGCAGTATTTT

abundance: .
v_gene: TRBV27
d_gene: TRBD2
j_gene: TRBJ2-2
CDR3aa: CASSLSMVGAGLDGELFF
CDR3nt: TGTGCCAGCAGTTTATCGATGGTCGGGGCGGGACTAGACGGGGAGCTGTTTTTT

abundance: .
v_gene: TRBV5-1
d_gene: .
j_gene: TRBJ2-7
CDR3aa: CASSLRQKDPYYEQYF
CDR3nt: TGCGCCAGCAGCTTGAGACAGAAAGACCCATATTACGAGCAGTACTTC

abundance: .
v_gene: TRBV6-4
d_gene: TRBD2
j_gene: TRBJ2-1
CDR3aa: CASSGGGRHEQFF
CDR3nt: TGTGCCAGCAGCGGCGGGGGTCGGCATGAGCAGTTCTTC